The present T cell receptor (beta chain) was sequenced within a study of Ad26.COV2.S vaccination and SARS-CoV-2 variants. At the level of the study: Donor joined the COV1001 Ad26.COV2.S trial arm. Intramuscular Ad26.COV2.S doses were given once or twice, 56 days apart.

Generated by immunoSEQ multiplex PCR, the TCRdb table keeps only in-frame clones and is missing some. The table has around 250,000 clones, roughly nine tenths seen once. Treatment here: around 19 received Ad26.COV2.S at low or high dose, single or two shots; about 5 received placebo; per-sample allocation not given. Day 63 following the first vaccine or placebo injection was when the samples were taken. V shed 8 bases and J 0 bases; nucleotides not matched to a gene: 6. Germline CDR1 is LNHDA and CDR2 is SQIVND (reference sequence). The CDR3 runs to 14 residues. Study-level results: Placebo recipients showed lower spike-specific TCR breadth than vaccinees.

As concerns this clone: The target antigen is unknown.

The material sequenced was peripheral blood, taken in a trial of Ad26.COV2.S vaccine versus placebo. The rearrangement joins TRBV19 to TRBJ1-1, with 7 bases aligning to TRBD1. This clonotype was obtained from a person aged 18-65 years who received the Ad26.COV2.S COVID-19 vaccine or a placebo. The CDR3 DNA follows: TGTGCCAGTGATGGGGGACAGTTGAACACTGAAGCTTTCTTT. This gives the protein CASDGGQLNTEAFF.